The clone carrying this T cell receptor (beta chain) has more than one count but fewer than ten. Its antigen is currently unknown. Expressed TCRB transcripts were sequenced after all isolated RNA was converted to cDNA. Profiling relied on immunoSEQ multiplex PCR, and the TCRdb table lists in-frame clones only, not all of them. Among about 700,000 clones listed, roughly an eighth were seen once. These data originate in a study of beta chain features in type 1 diabetes. Across the whole study: Patients looked much like healthy donors when it came to age, gender and cell yields.

Study conclusions and caveats: Patients showed naive, central memory and Treg TCRB repertoires that appeared more similar than those of healthy donors. Shortening of TCRB CDR3s, moderate but significant, appeared in all four CD4+ subsets of Type 1 diabetes patients. The question left open here concerned HLA type influencing TCRB rearrangement.

This CDR3 has 16 amino acids. Between the trimmed V and J ends, which lost 3 bases and 4 bases, there was a span of 18 bases. Per the germline V gene, CDR1 is SEHNR and CDR2 is FQNEAQ (reference sequence). The chain has TRBV7-9 and TRBJ2-5, with D perhaps matching TRBD1 (6 bases). This TCR derives from a man between 18 and 35 years old with type 1 diabetes. The source material was naive CD4+ T cells from blood. The CDR3 region is CASSLGQGPRGETQYF. The DNA for the CDR3 is TGTGCCAGCAGCTTGGGCCAGGGGCCAAGGGGAGAGACCCAGTACTTC.